This T cell receptor (beta chain) stems from a study of cytomegalovirus exposure and HLA in healthy donors. The study, taken as a whole, reports: Sequencing depth roughly uniform across donors was assumed in presence/absence analyses.

As regards this clone: The antigen is undetermined.

The PCR had 60 Vbeta and 13 Jbeta primers. This table comes from immunoSEQ multiplex PCR, and its TCRdb copy is limited to in-frame clones, with some not included. The data contain 150,000 to 200,000 clones, about four fifths of them singletons. Deletions cut 3 bases from V and 4 bases from J, with 13 bases between. In germline, CDR1 is KGHSH, CDR2 LQKENI. The CDR3 extends over 14 amino acids. Input material: PBMCs. This receptor was obtained from a woman aged 25 to 39 in good health and CMV-seropositive. The rearrangement joins TRBV18 to TRBJ2-7; D perhaps matches TRBD1 (5 bases). The CDR3 spells CASSPGQGVYEQYF. CDR3 coding DNA: TGTGCCAGCTCACCGGGGCAGGGCGTTTACGAGCAGTACTTC.